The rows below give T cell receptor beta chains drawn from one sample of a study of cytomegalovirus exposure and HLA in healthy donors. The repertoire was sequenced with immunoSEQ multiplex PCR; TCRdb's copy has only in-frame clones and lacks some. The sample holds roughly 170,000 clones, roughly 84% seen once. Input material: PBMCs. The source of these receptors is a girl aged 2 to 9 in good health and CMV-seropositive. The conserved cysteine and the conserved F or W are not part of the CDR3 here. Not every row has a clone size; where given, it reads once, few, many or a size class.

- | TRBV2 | ASSGGDSLQEHFGHNEQF
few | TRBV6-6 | ASSAGTGVVQPQH
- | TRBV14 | ASSRTVLDYGYT
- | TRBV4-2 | ASSQEIGLAGDRTDTQY
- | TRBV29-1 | SVLDSGVSTDTQY
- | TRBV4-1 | ASTRGRLGGDTQY
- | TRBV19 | ASRQDARMNTEAF
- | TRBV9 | ASSVGRRAASTDTQY
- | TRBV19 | ASSIFIGQGSEKLF
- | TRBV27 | ASSREGTGWNGYT
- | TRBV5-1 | ASSSQGFGNTIY
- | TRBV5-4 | ASSLRLAGGGTDTQY
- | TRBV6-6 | ASSTGTDKETQY
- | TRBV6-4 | ASGGDRVSHNEQF
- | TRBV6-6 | ASSPRGSYSNQPQH
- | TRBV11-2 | ASSFRTGLAGELF
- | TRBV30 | ALEGLSGRAYEQY
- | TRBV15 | ATSRAQEGSYEQY
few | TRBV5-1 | ASSPGTQYLNTEAF
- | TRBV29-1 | SVGQGDPLEQY
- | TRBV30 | AWSGDRGPQPQH
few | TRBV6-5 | ASSVQGVDGYT
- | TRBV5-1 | ASSLDRGYEQY
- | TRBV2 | ASRAQGLAF
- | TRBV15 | ATSRDRRGLTDTQY
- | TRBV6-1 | ASSEGQEVHEQY
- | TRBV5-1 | ASSLVGALYQETQY
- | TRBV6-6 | ASSYPTGGFYEQY
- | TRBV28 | ASSPTGTGASYEQY
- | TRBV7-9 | ASSFILGGDNEQF
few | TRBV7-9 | ASSSAGEKLF
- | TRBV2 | ASSTPTGQGYSNQPQH
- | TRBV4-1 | ASSQVQGYGYT
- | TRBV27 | ASQTGINEQY
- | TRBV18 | ASSGARSVRSYEQY
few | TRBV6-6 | ASSYRAYEQY
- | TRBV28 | ASRRTGRTGELF
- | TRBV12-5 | ASGLWARGLLSRPHDEQF
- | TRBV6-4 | ASSDSKVRSGGPGELF
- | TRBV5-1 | ASSLELAHPNNEQF
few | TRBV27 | ASKLRGDSPLH
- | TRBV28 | ASGDGQMNTEAF